This T cell receptor (beta chain) is drawn from a study of blood T cell repertoires in COVID-19. Study-wide background: Samples representing acute and convalescent COVID-19 were sourced from the United States, Italy and Spain. T cells, B-cell-depleted T cells, or PBMCs provided the cDNA or gDNA that served as material.

Seattle researchers signed up patients amid active infection and tracked them longitudinally. Original methodology: How many nucleated cells were present was estimated from reference gene primer amplification. Produced via immunoSEQ multiplex PCR; TCRdb's table is partial and in-frame only. That table gives V, J and clone size, and the DNA gave D and trimming. The table lists about 530,000 clones, approximately 91% of them singletons, with roughly 7.3% in the top ten. Trimming removed 0 bases from V and 9 bases from J, with 19 bases in between. This CDR3 contains 16 residues. Germline V lookup: CDR1 SGHNT, CDR2 YYREEE (reference sequence).

The receptor comes from a woman between 50 and 59 years old with COVID-19, enrolled during active disease. Sample: peripheral blood. The chain employs TRBV5-4 and TRBJ1-5, with a weak D call TRBD1 (6 bases). CDR3 coding DNA: TGTGCCAGCAGCTTGGTAGCGGGGGCGAATATCGGGCCCCAGCATTTT. Translation gives CASSLVAGANIGPQHF.